The 30 T cell receptor beta chains below all came from one sample that was sequenced in a study of T cell changes during pregnancy in multiple sclerosis (dated 2019 in TCRdb). The protocol used for the library was the immunoSEQ multiplex PCR assay. The clones in this table, taken by TCRdb from immuneACCESS, are in-frame only. Not every clone is retained; where verified, under half of the shortfall comes from an unresolved V gene, and the cause of the rest is unknown. The sample contains nearly 110,000 clones, 91% of them found a single time. The top ten hold around 1.6% of the sample. The specimen was peripheral blood, collected before pregnancy. The source of these receptors is a female donor with multiple sclerosis, enrolled in a pregnancy study.

The chain joins TRBV27 to TRBJ1-6; TRBD1 matches at 7 bases. There are 14 residues in the CDR3. Trimming cost V 7 bases and J 7 bases; bases outside gene matches: 7. CDR1 and CDR2 from the germline V gene are MNHEY and SMNVEV (reference sequence). CDR3: CASTRDSSNSPLHF. In DNA form, the CDR3 reads TGTGCCAGCACCAGGGACAGCTCGAATTCACCCCTCCACTTT.

The genes are TRBV27 and TRBJ2-1; D perhaps matches TRBD2 (6 bases). This CDR3 has 14 amino acids. Germline V gene data show CDR1 as MNHEY and CDR2 as SMNVEV (reference sequence). Trimming took 8 bases from V and 0 from J, leaving 11 bases between them. The CDR3 loop is CASRPGGSYNEQFF. CDR3 nucleotide sequence: TGTGCCAGCCGCCCCGGGGGCTCCTACAATGAGCAGTTCTTC.

The CDR3 DNA is TGTGCCAGCACTGTAAAACTGTTTTTT. Its translation: CASTVKLFF. The rearrangement links TRBV6-5 to TRBJ1-4; D is unclear. Between the trimmed V and J ends, which lost 7 bases and 10 bases, there was a span of 4 bases. The CDR3 has 9 amino acids. Germline CDR1 MNHEY, CDR2 SVGAGI.

The chain has TRBV7-2 and TRBJ2-6; TRBD1 agrees at 8 bases. Per the germline V gene, CDR1 is SGHTA and CDR2 is FQGNSA. V shed 2 bases and J 2 bases; nucleotides not matched to a gene: 8. This CDR3 comprises 18 residues. The CDR3 nucleotides read TGTGCCAGCAGCTTACCGGGACAGGTTTATACTGGGGCCAACGTCCTGACTTTC. Translation: CASSLPGQVYTGANVLTF.

The V and J genes are TRBV19 and TRBJ2-4, with a tentative D call TRBD1 (6 bases). Germline loops: CDR1 LNHDA, CDR2 SQIVND (reference sequence). The V end was cut by 7 bases, the J end by 2 bases, with 9 bases between. The CDR3 contains 13 residues. The CDR3 reads CASMGASKNIQYF. The CDR3 bases are TGTGCCAGTATGGGGGCATCCAAAAACATTCAGTACTTC.

The chain combines TRBV27 with TRBJ2-7, with TRBD2 as a possible D gene (6 bases). The CDR3 has 14 residues. Germline CDR1 reads MNHEY; CDR2 reads SMNVEV (reference sequence). The V end was cut by 3 bases, the J end by 3 bases, with 12 bases between. DNA for the CDR3: TGTGCCAGCAGTTTGGGACGGGAGTTCTACGAGCAGTACTTC. Translated, it gives CASSLGREFYEQYF.

V gene TRBV2 combines with J gene TRBJ2-4, with a possible D match to TRBD2 (5 bases). Germline lookup yields CDR1 SNHLY and CDR2 FYNNEI. With 0 bases removed from V and 6 bases from J, the gap between germline ends came to 6 bases. This CDR3 is built from 13 residues. CDR3 sequence: CASSEAGVNIQYF. The CDR3 nucleotides read TGTGCCAGCAGTGAAGCGGGAGTAAACATTCAGTACTTC.

V is TRBV28 and J is TRBJ2-3, with 10 bases fitting TRBD2. The germline gives CDR1 MDHEN, CDR2 SYDVKM. This CDR3 is built from 17 residues. Trimming cost V 2 bases and J 5 bases; bases outside gene matches: 10. As DNA, the CDR3 is TGTGCCAGCAGTTTAGGTAGCGGGGGGACCGGGAGAGATACGCAGTATTTT. Encoded protein: CASSLGSGGTGRDTQYF.

The chain carries TRBV28 and TRBJ2-1; weak D call: TRBD1 (6 bases). This CDR3 spans 14 amino acids. Trimming took 6 bases from V and 5 from J, leaving 14 bases between them. Germline V CDR1 and CDR2: MDHEN, SYDVKM. For the CDR3, the DNA is TGTGCCAGCAGCAAGGGGGACGAGGACAATGAGCAGTTCTTC. It codes for CASSKGDEDNEQFF.

The chain has TRBV5-1 and TRBJ1-6, with D possibly matching TRBD1 (5 bases). The V gene lost 1 base and the J gene lost 6 bases, with 17 bases spanning the gap. Germline V gene data show CDR1 as SGHRS and CDR2 as YFSETQ. The CDR3 loop spans 17 amino acids. The CDR3 DNA follows: TGCGCCAGCAGCTTGCAATCGCAGGGAAGGTTTAATTCACCCCTCCACTTT. Protein product: CASSLQSQGRFNSPLHF. The entire variable domain, with the rest obtained from reference TRBV5-1 and TRBJ1-6, is as follows: KAGVTQTPRYLIKTRGQQVTLSCSPISGHRSVSWYQQTPGQGLQFLFEYFSETQRNKGNFPGRFSGRQFSNSRSEMNVSTLELGDSALYLCASSLQSQGRFNSPLHFGNGTRLTVT.

The rearrangement joins TRBV9 to TRBJ1-3, with D tentatively TRBD1 (5 bases). Germline V CDR1 and CDR2: SGDLS, YYNGEE. The CDR3 contains 15 residues. V lost 4 bases, J lost 0 bases, and 11 bases lay in between. CDR3 protein: CASSTPGVSGNTIYF. CDR3 nucleotides: TGTGCCAGCAGCACCCCGGGGGTCTCTGGAAACACCATATATTTT.

The sample holds one count of this clone. Here the CDR3 DNA reads TGTGCTAGTGGGGACAGGGATTCCTACAATGAGCAGTTCTTC. It yields the protein CASGDRDSYNEQFF. The rearrangement uses TRBV12-5 and TRBJ2-1, with 8 bases lining up with TRBD1. The CDR3 sequence is 14 residues long. Trimming removed 6 bases from V and 1 base from J; junction bases left unmatched: 2. The germline gives CDR1 LGHNT, CDR2 FRNRAP.

DNA for the CDR3: TGTGCCAGCAGCTCCGACTCCGGGACAGCCAACTATGGCTACACCTTC. Protein product: CASSSDSGTANYGYTF. The chain recombines TRBV11-2 with TRBJ1-2; 7 nucleotides align to TRBD1. CDR3 length equals 16 residues. The ends lost 4 bases at V and 2 bases at J; junction bases unmatched: 10. The germline V gene has CDR1 SGHAT and CDR2 FQNNGV.

The J gene is TRBJ2-1, the V gene TRBV7-9; 7 nucleotides match TRBD2. The CDR3 length is 15 residues. V lost 2 bases to trimming and J lost 0 bases; unmatched junction nucleotides: 1. Germline V gene lookup returns CDR1 SEHNR and CDR2 FQNEAQ (reference sequence). Here the CDR3 reads CASSLTSDSYNEQFF. In DNA form, the CDR3 reads TGTGCCAGCAGCTTAACTAGCGACTCCTACAATGAGCAGTTCTTC. The full variable domain, its missing parts supplied by reference TRBV7-9 and TRBJ2-1, is DTGVSQNPRHKITKRGQNVTFRCDPISEHNRLYWYRQTLGQGPEFLTYFQNEAQLEKSRLLSDRFSAERPKGSFSTLEIQRTEQGDSAMYLCASSLTSDSYNEQFFGPGTRLTVL.

The V and J genes are TRBV15 and TRBJ2-1, with D perhaps matching TRBD2 (6 bases). The germline V gene encodes CDR1 LNHNV and CDR2 YYDKDF (reference sequence). This CDR3 has 15 residues. The V and J ends lost 0 bases and 6 bases respectively, with 12 bases between them. The CDR3 loop is CATSRDGLLGNEQFF. The CDR3 DNA reads as TGTGCCACCAGCAGAGATGGACTACTAGGCAATGAGCAGTTCTTC.

V is TRBV19 and J is TRBJ2-1, with D possibly matching TRBD1 (6 bases). Between the trimmed V and J ends, which lost 8 bases and 2 bases, there was a span of 16 bases. There are 15 residues in the CDR3. Germline CDR1 reads LNHDA; CDR2 reads SQIVND (reference sequence). CDR3 residues: CASRRNRDPYNEQFF. The CDR3 nucleotides are TGTGCCAGTCGAAGGAACAGGGACCCCTACAATGAGCAGTTCTTC.

This clone occurred once. The chain couples TRBV11-3 to TRBJ2-2; D is ambiguous. This CDR3 is built from 13 residues. The V gene lost 6 bases and the J gene lost 7 bases, with 12 bases spanning the gap. Per germline, CDR1 SGHNT and CDR2 YENEEA. CDR3 bases: TGTGCCAGCAGTTCTCAAAAGAGCGGGGAGCTGTTTTTT. Amino acids: CASSSQKSGELFF. The complete variable domain, with remaining parts taken from reference TRBV11-3 and TRBJ2-2, reads EAGVVQSPRYKIIEKKQPVAFWCNPISGHNTLYWYLQNLGQGPELLIRYENEEAVDDSQLPKDRFSAERLKGVDSTLKIQPAELGDSAVYLCASSSQKSGELFFGEGSRLTVL.

J is TRBJ1-4 and V is TRBV30; 7 nucleotides align to TRBD1. The junction had 7 bases not matched to a gene; V was cut back by 4 bases and J by 8 bases. CDR1 is GTSNPN, CDR2 SVGIG, per germline (reference sequence). The CDR3 runs 13 residues. The CDR3 nucleotides read TGTGCCTGGAAAACCGACAGGGCAGAAAAACTGTTTTTT. Protein: CAWKTDRAEKLFF.

The gene calls are TRBV11-2 and TRBJ2-6; 12 bases match TRBD1. V trimming: 3 bases; J trimming: 3 bases; junction bases outside the gene matches: 9. The CDR3 totals 19 residues. The germline V gene has CDR1 SGHAT and CDR2 FQNNGV. The CDR3 DNA reads TGTGCCAGCAGCTTCCTCGGGACAGGGGGCTTTGGTGGGGCCAACGTCCTGACTTTC. It translates to CASSFLGTGGFGGANVLTF.

The rearrangement uses TRBV7-9 and TRBJ2-5; 7 positions agree with TRBD2. Germline assignment: CDR1 SEHNR and CDR2 FQNEAQ (reference sequence). This CDR3 is built from 15 residues. V shed 5 bases, J shed 7 bases, and the junction held 13 bases outside the gene matches. The CDR3 DNA reads as TGTGCCAGCAGCCGAAGACTAGCCGGGGAAGGGACCCAGTACTTC. This codes for CASSRRLAGEGTQYF.

The rearrangement links TRBV5-1 to TRBJ2-2, with D unclear. From germline, CDR1 is SGHRS and CDR2 YFSETQ. V was cut by 2 bases and J by 8 bases, with 7 bases left in between. The CDR3 extends over 12 amino acids. CDR3 region: CASSFARGELFF. The CDR3 DNA is TGCGCCAGCAGCTTTGCCCGGGGGGAGCTGTTTTTT.

CDR3 in DNA: TGCGCCAGCAGTACCGGTCGGGGGAAGAACACTGAAGCTTTCTTT. Protein: CASSTGRGKNTEAFF. V gene TRBV5-1 combines with J gene TRBJ1-1; D is possibly TRBD1 (5 bases). CDR3 length: 15 amino acids. Germline loops: CDR1 SGHRS, CDR2 YFSETQ. The V end was cut by 5 bases, the J end by 1 base, with 15 bases between.

J is TRBJ2-1 and V is TRBV19; 16 nucleotides line up with TRBD2. The germline gives CDR1 LNHDA, CDR2 SQIVND (reference sequence). Trimming removed 10 bases from V and 10 bases from J; junction bases left unmatched: 7. The CDR3 totals 14 residues. Here the CDR3 reads CATGTSGGAKEQFF. In DNA, the CDR3 is TGTGCCACTGGGACTAGCGGGGGGGCGAAGGAGCAGTTCTTC. The whole variable domain, filled in from reference TRBV19 and TRBJ2-1, reads DGGITQSPKYLFRKEGQNVTLSCEQNLNHDAMYWYRQDPGQGLRLIYYSQIVNDFQKGDIAEGYSVSREKKESFPLTVTSAQKNPTAFYLCATGTSGGAKEQFFGPGTRLTVL.

The J gene is TRBJ2-5, the V gene TRBV5-1; 10 nucleotides line up with TRBD2. J was trimmed by 4 bases and V by 2 bases; bases with no gene match: 8. Germline assignment: CDR1 SGHRS and CDR2 YFSETQ. The CDR3 covers 16 residues. Written as DNA, the CDR3 is TGCGCCAGCAGCTTACAAAGCGGGGGGGCAAGAGAGACCCAGTACTTC. This codes for CASSLQSGGARETQYF.

The rearrangement uses TRBV5-1 and TRBJ2-7; the D gene is possibly TRBD2 (5 bases). The length of the CDR3 is 12 residues. Trimming removed 4 bases at V and 3 bases at J, with 8 bases between. CDR1 and CDR2 (germline): SGHRS, YFSETQ. CDR3 coding DNA: TGCGCCAGCAGCCTAGAGGGCTACGAGCAGTACTTC. It specifies CASSLEGYEQYF.

The gene calls are TRBV7-3 and TRBJ2-1; 7 nucleotides match TRBD2. Unmatched junction bases numbered 2, after V lost 2 bases and J lost 7 bases. Germline assignment: CDR1 SGHTA and CDR2 FQGTGA. This CDR3 is built from 13 residues. The CDR3 DNA reads as TGTGCCAGCAGCTTAGGGGGGGAGAATGAGCAGTTCTTC. It is translated as CASSLGGENEQFF. Full variable domain (outside the CDR3, taken from reference TRBV7-3 and TRBJ2-1): GAGVSQTPSNKVTEKGKYVELRCDPISGHTALYWYRQSLGQGPEFLIYFQGTGAADDSGLPNDRFFAVRPEGSVSTLKIQRTERGDSAVYLCASSLGGENEQFFGPGTRLTVL.

The rearrangement links TRBV7-9 to TRBJ1-1; 9 nucleotides align to TRBD1. The CDR3 length is 17 residues. Per germline, CDR1 SEHNR and CDR2 FQNEAQ (reference sequence). V lost 3 bases, J lost 0 bases, and 8 bases stayed unmatched. The CDR3 here is CASSFGGTGSLNTEAFF. The CDR3 DNA is TGTGCCAGCAGCTTTGGTGGGACAGGGTCGTTGAACACTGAAGCTTTCTTT.

V is TRBV7-2 and J is TRBJ2-7, with TRBD1 identical over 10 bases. After removal of 5 bases from V and 2 bases from J, the junction contained 6 bases not matched to a gene. CDR1 is SGHTA, CDR2 FQGNSA, per germline. The CDR3 is 15 residues long. CDR3 amino acids: CASSLQGQGPYEQYF. The CDR3 region has the DNA TGTGCCAGCAGCCTACAGGGACAGGGGCCCTACGAGCAGTACTTC.

The chain has TRBV5-6 and TRBJ1-1; D possibly corresponds to TRBD1 (5 bases). The CDR3 spans 13 residues. Trimming removed 4 bases from V and 0 bases from J, with 7 bases in between. Looked up from germline, CDR1 is SGHDT and CDR2 is YYEEEE. In DNA form, the CDR3 reads TGTGCCAGCAGCCCCAGGGTGAACACTGAAGCTTTCTTT. Translation gives CASSPRVNTEAFF.

The genes are TRBV10-3 and TRBJ1-1, with D uncertain. Germline values: CDR1 ENHRY, CDR2 SYGVKD. V dropped 3 bases and J dropped 0 bases, with 11 bases sitting between them. The CDR3 runs to 15 residues. This chain's CDR3 is CAISERVIMNTEAFF. CDR3 bases: TGTGCCATCAGTGAAAGAGTCATAATGAACACTGAAGCTTTCTTT.